These T cell receptor beta chains were read from a single sample in a study of shared clonotypes between healthy human individuals. Sequenced by immunoSEQ multiplex PCR; TCRdb stores in-frame clones only, minus some. The sample yields over a million clones, about 80% seen once. Source material: memory CD4+ T cells sorted from blood. These receptors were taken from a man aged 18 to 35 in good health. Each CDR3 is given with its conserved first and last residue. The D gene is left open where the match is weak. Size is omitted from some rows. Given values are once, few, many or a class for expanded clones.

clone_size: few
d_call: NA
v_call: TRBV28
j_call: TRBJ2-3
cdr3_aa: CASSFSWGSTDTQYF
cdr3_nt: TGTGCCAGCAGTTTCTCCTGGGGCAGCACAGATACGCAGTATTTT

clone_size: many
d_call: NA
v_call: TRBV30
j_call: TRBJ2-6
cdr3_aa: CAWIGGSGANVLTF
cdr3_nt: TGTGCCTGGATTGGAGGGTCTGGGGCCAACGTCCTGACTTTC

clone_size: NA
d_call: NA
v_call: TRBV25-1
j_call: TRBJ1-1
cdr3_aa: CASSPGLMNTEAFF
cdr3_nt: TGTGCCAGCAGCCCGGGGCTCATGAACACTGAAGCTTTCTTT

clone_size: NA
d_call: NA
v_call: TRBV14
j_call: TRBJ2-1
cdr3_aa: CASSQISEQFF
cdr3_nt: TGTGCCAGCAGCCAAATAAGTGAGCAGTTCTTC

clone_size: NA
d_call: NA
v_call: TRBV19
j_call: TRBJ2-1
cdr3_aa: CASSPRSRSYNEQFF
cdr3_nt: TGTGCCAGTAGCCCCAGATCCCGCTCCTACAATGAGCAGTTCTTC

clone_size: NA
d_call: NA
v_call: TRBV2
j_call: TRBJ1-3
cdr3_aa: CASRDGYNSGNTIYF
cdr3_nt: TGTGCCAGCAGGGACGGATACAACTCTGGAAACACCATATATTTT

clone_size: NA
d_call: NA
v_call: TRBV5-4
j_call: TRBJ2-3
cdr3_aa: CASSLRGTPSEGQYF
cdr3_nt: TGTGCCAGCAGCTTGCGGGGGACCCCATCGGAAGGGCAGTATTTT

clone_size: once
d_call: NA
v_call: TRBV5-1
j_call: TRBJ2-1
cdr3_aa: CASSEGSYNEQFF
cdr3_nt: TGCGCCAGCAGTGAAGGCTCCTACAATGAGCAGTTCTTC

clone_size: NA
d_call: TRBD2
v_call: TRBV27
j_call: TRBJ2-5
cdr3_aa: CASSLSGLAGPETQYF
cdr3_nt: TGTGCCAGCAGTTTATCGGGGCTAGCGGGGCCAGAGACCCAGTACTTC

clone_size: NA
d_call: NA
v_call: TRBV20-1
j_call: TRBJ1-2
cdr3_aa: CSVETYGYTF
cdr3_nt: TGCAGTGTAGAGACTTATGGCTACACCTTC

clone_size: NA
d_call: TRBD1
v_call: TRBV11-2
j_call: TRBJ2-7
cdr3_aa: CASSVQGTGTNEQYF
cdr3_nt: TGTGCCAGCAGCGTTCAAGGGACAGGGACCAACGAGCAGTACTTC

clone_size: NA
d_call: TRBD1
v_call: TRBV7-9
j_call: TRBJ2-7
cdr3_aa: CASSLSGGSSYEQYF
cdr3_nt: TGTGCCAGCAGCTTATCAGGGGGATCCTCCTACGAGCAGTACTTC

clone_size: NA
d_call: NA
v_call: TRBV18
j_call: TRBJ1-3
cdr3_aa: CASSPTADSGNTIYF
cdr3_nt: TGTGCCAGCTCACCTACAGCAGACTCTGGAAACACCATATATTTT

clone_size: NA
d_call: TRBD1
v_call: TRBV9
j_call: TRBJ1-6
cdr3_aa: CASSVVTGENSPLHF
cdr3_nt: TGTGCCAGCAGCGTAGTTACAGGGGAAAATTCACCCCTCCACTTT

clone_size: NA
d_call: NA
v_call: TRBV6-4
j_call: TRBJ2-7
cdr3_aa: CASSDPAASYEQYF
cdr3_nt: TGTGCCAGCAGTGACCCCGCGGCATCCTACGAGCAGTACTTC

clone_size: NA
d_call: NA
v_call: TRBV6-1
j_call: TRBJ1-5
cdr3_aa: CASSGAGTQDQPQHF
cdr3_nt: TGTGCCAGCAGTGGGGCCGGGACACAAGATCAGCCCCAGCATTTT

clone_size: NA
d_call: NA
v_call: TRBV19
j_call: TRBJ1-1
cdr3_aa: CASRKRGAANTEAFF
cdr3_nt: TGTGCCAGTAGAAAACGAGGGGCGGCTAACACTGAAGCTTTCTTT

clone_size: NA
d_call: TRBD1
v_call: TRBV29-1
j_call: TRBJ2-7
cdr3_aa: CSVEETGEKAYEQYF
cdr3_nt: TGCAGCGTTGAGGAGACAGGGGAGAAGGCCTACGAGCAGTACTTC

clone_size: NA
d_call: TRBD2
v_call: TRBV19
j_call: TRBJ2-1
cdr3_aa: CASSVSSGRSSYNEQFF
cdr3_nt: TGTGCCAGTAGCGTTAGTAGCGGGAGGAGCTCCTACAATGAGCAGTTCTTC